Presented here are 32 T cell receptor beta chains from one specimen sequenced in a study of cytomegalovirus exposure and HLA in healthy donors. Sequencing used immunoSEQ multiplex PCR; TCRdb keeps in-frame clones, though not all of them. This table has about 140,000 clones, roughly 79% appearing once. The sample comprised PBMCs. The receptors stem from a man between 25 and 39 years old in good health and CMV-seropositive.

This chain uses TRBV18 with TRBJ1-2, with TRBD1 identical over 9 bases. V trimming: 5 bases; J trimming: 6 bases; junction bases outside the gene matches: 10. Germline V gene sequence: CDR1 KGHSH, CDR2 LQKENI. The CDR3 loop spans 15 amino acids. The CDR3 sequence: CASSSRQGDPDGYTF. The CDR3 DNA follows: TGTGCCAGCTCATCCCGACAGGGGGACCCCGATGGCTACACCTTC. Drawing the rest from reference TRBV18 and TRBJ1-2, the complete variable domain is NAGVMQNPRHLVRRRGQEARLRCSPMKGHSHVYWYRQLPEEGLKFMVYLQKENIIDESGMPKERFSAEFPKEGPSILRIQQVVRGDSAAYFCASSSRQGDPDGYTFGSGTRLTVV.

The J gene is TRBJ2-2, the V gene TRBV9; possible D gene TRBD1, 6 bases. The V gene lost 0 bases and the J gene lost 8 bases, with 8 bases spanning the gap. CDR1 and CDR2 from the germline V gene are SGDLS and YYNGEE. There are 13 residues in the CDR3. DNA of the CDR3: TGTGCCAGCAGCGTAGAGGGGGTGGGGGAGCTGTTTTTT. This sequence encodes CASSVEGVGELFF. Together with reference TRBV9 and TRBJ2-2, the CDR3 gives the full variable domain: DSGVTQTPKHLITATGQRVTLRCSPRSGDLSVYWYQQSLDQGLQFLIQYYNGEERAKGNILERFSAQQFPDLHSELNLSSLELGDSALYFCASSVEGVGELFFGEGSRLTVL.

The chain has TRBV19 and TRBJ1-2, with TRBD1 matching over 9 bases. This CDR3 has 13 residues. Trimming at V came to 5 bases and at J to 7 bases, leaving 5 bases not matched to a gene. The germline CDR1 and CDR2 sequences are LNHDA and SQIVND (reference sequence). The CDR3 region has the DNA TGTGCCAGTAGTCCTACAGGGGGCAGTGGCTACACCTTC. This codes for CASSPTGGSGYTF.

This clone showed up just once. This rearrangement joins TRBV5-4 to TRBJ2-2; TRBD2 matches at 7 bases. Trimming removed 5 bases from V and 6 bases from J; junction bases left unmatched: 13. This CDR3 spans 16 amino acids. Germline CDR1 SGHNT, CDR2 YYREEE (reference sequence). The CDR3 region is CASSLGGRGGAGELFF. The CDR3 bases are TGTGCCAGCAGTCTTGGGGGGAGGGGTGGGGCCGGGGAGCTGTTTTTT.

The chain recombines TRBV11-2 with TRBJ2-3; 10 bases match TRBD2. Germline values: CDR1 SGHAT, CDR2 FQNNGV. The CDR3 has 17 residues. V gave up 5 bases and J gave up 6 bases; unmatched junction bases: 14. CDR3 sequence: CASSPLGSSGGYDTQYF. The CDR3 DNA sequence: TGTGCCAGCAGCCCCCTGGGGTCTAGCGGGGGATACGATACGCAGTATTTT.

This sequence joins TRBV6-5 and TRBJ1-3; D remains ambiguous. Germline lookup yields CDR1 MNHEY and CDR2 SVGAGI. The V end lost 2 bases, the J end lost 0 bases, and 8 bases lay between the germline ends. The CDR3 is 15 amino acids. CDR3 in DNA: TGTGCCAGCAGTTACGGAGTGAACTCTGGAAACACCATATATTTT. It yields the protein CASSYGVNSGNTIYF.

The chain couples TRBV10-1 to TRBJ2-7, with D uncertain. This CDR3 has 14 amino acids. Per germline, CDR1 WNHNN and CDR2 SYGVQD (reference sequence). The germline V and J ends were trimmed by 3 bases and 2 bases, with 11 bases remaining between them. CDR3 sequence: CASSDPDFPYEQYF. CDR3 sequence (DNA): TGCGCCAGCAGTGACCCCGACTTCCCCTACGAGCAGTACTTC.

The CDR3 bases are TGTGCCAGCAGCTTGCCCGGGAAGTGGACCTACGAGCAGTACTTC. Translation: CASSLPGKWTYEQYF. The rearrangement uses TRBV7-2 and TRBJ2-7; D might be TRBD2 (5 bases). This CDR3 is 15 amino acids long. Germline CDR1 reads SGHTA; CDR2 reads FQGNSA. The ends were cut back, 3 bases at V and 2 bases at J, with 14 bases in the middle.

The V call is TRBV6-5, the J call TRBJ2-7, with D possibly TRBD2 on 6 matching bases. V shed 0 bases and J shed 2 bases, with 14 bases lying between them. The CDR3 runs 16 residues. Per the germline V gene, CDR1 is MNHEY and CDR2 is SVGAGI. The CDR3 DNA sequence: TGTGCCAGCAGTTACTCGATGGGGGGACCGGCCTACGAGCAGTACTTC. It specifies CASSYSMGGPAYEQYF.

This chain connects TRBV9 to TRBJ2-1; tentative D call: TRBD2 (6 bases). Germline loops: CDR1 SGDLS, CDR2 YYNGEE. CDR3 length equals 17 residues. V was trimmed by 4 bases and J by 1 base, leaving 18 bases between them. The CDR3, as DNA: TGTGCCAGCAGCTCCCCGGCGGGGTCCCTATCCTACAATGAGCAGTTCTTC. It yields the protein CASSSPAGSLSYNEQFF.

In its sample, this clone was seen a few times. This chain links TRBV30 with TRBJ2-7; 8 bases fit TRBD1. Germline lookup yields CDR1 GTSNPN and CDR2 SVGIG (reference sequence). The CDR3 runs to 13 residues. Trimming removed 0 bases from V and 5 bases from J; junction bases left unmatched: 3. The CDR3 coding sequence is TGTGCCTGGAGTGTAGGACAGGGTAACGAGCAGTACTTC. This encodes CAWSVGQGNEQYF.

Here the CDR3 reads CASRPGVGNTGELFF. The CDR3 DNA sequence: TGTGCCAGCCGGCCGGGGGTAGGGAACACCGGGGAGCTGTTTTTT. The V and J genes are TRBV2 and TRBJ2-2; D might be TRBD2 (6 bases). V dropped 8 bases and J dropped 1 base, with 14 bases sitting between them. CDR1 and CDR2 from the germline V gene are SNHLY and FYNNEI. The CDR3 runs 15 residues.

The chain recombines TRBV29-1 with TRBJ2-1, with D maybe TRBD2 (7 bases). The CDR3 consists of 14 residues. Looked up from germline, CDR1 is SQVTM and CDR2 is ANQGSEA. V lost 7 bases and J 3 bases, leaving 16 bases between the germline ends. The CDR3 reads CSGGGGGLYNEQFF. DNA for the CDR3: TGCAGCGGAGGAGGCGGGGGCCTCTACAATGAGCAGTTCTTC.

V usage is TRBV19 and J usage is TRBJ2-7, with D perhaps TRBD2 (6 bases). CDR3 length: 14 residues. V shed 7 bases and J shed 5 bases, with 18 bases lying between them. Germline-derived CDR1 and CDR2 are LNHDA and SQIVND (reference sequence). CDR3 coding DNA: TGTGCCAGTACTCCCGTTTGGGGGGTGGACGAGCAGTACTTC. Translated: CASTPVWGVDEQYF. Combining the CDR3 with reference TRBV19 and TRBJ2-7 gives the whole variable domain DGGITQSPKYLFRKEGQNVTLSCEQNLNHDAMYWYRQDPGQGLRLIYYSQIVNDFQKGDIAEGYSVSREKKESFPLTVTSAQKNPTAFYLCASTPVWGVDEQYFGPGTRLTVT.

The chain is built from TRBV9 and TRBJ2-7; 10 bases agree with TRBD2. J was trimmed by 6 bases and V by 1 base; bases with no gene match: 4. Germline V gene data show CDR1 as SGDLS and CDR2 as YYNGEE. The CDR3 extends over 14 amino acids. The CDR3, as DNA: TGTGCCAGCAGCGTACTAGCGGGAGAAGGCGAGCAGTACTTC. It encodes CASSVLAGEGEQYF.

This clone was detected a few times. The chain recombines TRBV2 with TRBJ2-7; no firm D call. This CDR3 spans 12 amino acids. Per the germline V gene, CDR1 is SNHLY and CDR2 is FYNNEI. V was shortened by 6 bases and J by 2 bases, with 8 bases between the two germline ends. DNA of the CDR3: TGTGCCAGCAGGCGAGCCACCTACGAGCAGTACTTC. Encoded protein: CASRRATYEQYF.

The V gene is TRBV29-1, the J gene TRBJ2-2, with D possibly being TRBD2 (5 bases). V gave up 7 bases and J gave up 2 bases, with 11 bases separating them. Germline CDR1 and CDR2: SQVTM and ANQGSEA. The CDR3 has 13 residues. The CDR3 here is CSGEGSNTGELFF. The CDR3 nucleotides are TGCAGCGGAGAGGGCTCCAACACCGGGGAGCTGTTTTTT.

The chain couples TRBV5-1 to TRBJ2-1; D possibly corresponds to TRBD2 (5 bases). There are 14 residues in the CDR3. Between the trimmed V and J ends, which lost 5 bases and 0 bases, there was a span of 9 bases. Germline lookup yields CDR1 SGHRS and CDR2 YFSETQ. DNA for the CDR3: TGCGCCAGCAGTTCTAGCAGCTCCTACAATGAGCAGTTCTTC. This gives the protein CASSSSSSYNEQFF.

The chain has TRBV30 and TRBJ2-7; a possible D gene is TRBD2 (5 bases). There are 13 residues in the CDR3. V was trimmed by 4 bases and J by 2 bases, leaving 12 bases between them. Germline CDR1 GTSNPN, CDR2 SVGIG (reference sequence). The CDR3 sequence is CAWTSQKPYEQYF. The CDR3 region has the DNA TGTGCCTGGACTAGCCAGAAACCCTACGAGCAGTACTTC.

V usage is TRBV19 and J usage is TRBJ1-1; D is possibly TRBD1 (6 bases). CDR3 length: 13 amino acids. Trimming cost V 5 bases and J 0 bases, with 7 bases left between them. Germline V gene lookup returns CDR1 LNHDA and CDR2 SQIVND (reference sequence). DNA for the CDR3: TGTGCCAGTAGTCAGGGGTTGAACACTGAAGCTTTCTTT. It yields the protein CASSQGLNTEAFF.

The J gene is TRBJ1-1, the V gene TRBV6-4; maybe TRBD1 (5 bases). Germline CDR1 MRHNA, CDR2 SNTAGT. The CDR3 is made up of 15 amino acids. This CDR3 reads CPNYTTGGKCTEAFF. The CDR3, as DNA: TGTCCCAACTATACAACCGGGGGGAAGTGCACTGAAGCTTTCTTT.

This chain connects TRBV7-2 to TRBJ2-2; D not resolved. Trimming cost V 4 bases and J 5 bases, with 20 bases left between them. CDR1 is SGHTA and CDR2 is FQGNSA in the germline V gene. The CDR3 has 17 amino acids. The chain's CDR3 is CASSSRPAGLGTGELFF. The CDR3 coding sequence is TGTGCCAGCAGCTCCCGCCCGGCAGGTCTCGGAACCGGGGAGCTGTTTTTT. The whole variable domain, filled in from reference TRBV7-2 and TRBJ2-2, reads GAGVSQSPSNKVTEKGKDVELRCDPISGHTALYWYRQSLGQGLEFLIYFQGNSAPDKSGLPSDRFSAERTGGSVSTLTIQRTQQEDSAVYLCASSSRPAGLGTGELFFGEGSRLTVL.

This rearrangement joins TRBV7-2 to TRBJ1-2; TRBD1 is a possible D gene (6 bases). Germline CDR1 and CDR2: SGHTA and FQGNSA. The CDR3 contains 14 residues. The V gene lost 7 bases and the J gene lost 5 bases, with 17 bases spanning the gap. CDR3 loop: CASNPGRGSYGYTF. CDR3 in DNA: TGTGCCAGCAACCCGGGGAGGGGGTCATATGGCTACACCTTC.

The rearrangement uses TRBV14 and TRBJ1-3; 7 nucleotides agree with TRBD1. Germline-derived CDR1 and CDR2 are SGHDN and FVKESK. This CDR3 is 15 amino acids long. Losses at the gene ends were 4 bases for V and 0 bases for J; bases not matched to a gene: 3. CDR3 DNA sequence: TGTGCCAGCAGCCGGGGACAGAGCTCTGGAAACACCATATATTTT. It translates to CASSRGQSSGNTIYF. The variable domain in full, with the rest retrieved from reference TRBV14 and TRBJ1-3, is EAGVTQFPSHSVIEKGQTVTLRCDPISGHDNLYWYRRVMGKEIKFLLHFVKESKQDESGMPNNRFLAERTGGTYSTLKVQPAELEDSGVYFCASSRGQSSGNTIYFGEGSWLTVV.

The genes are TRBV5-4 and TRBJ2-5; 7 bases agree with TRBD2. This CDR3 contains 13 residues. Germline trimming cut 5 bases from V and 1 base from J; bases unmatched to any gene: 2. In germline, CDR1 is SGHNT, CDR2 YYREEE (reference sequence). The CDR3 reads CASRPGGQETQYF. The DNA of the CDR3 is TGTGCCAGCAGACCGGGGGGCCAAGAGACCCAGTACTTC.

Here the CDR3 reads CSVEGDTFQETQYF. For the CDR3, the DNA is TGCAGCGTTGAGGGGGACACCTTCCAAGAGACCCAGTACTTC. The chain joins TRBV29-1 to TRBJ2-5, with a weak D call TRBD1 (6 bases). The CDR3 has 14 residues. In germline, CDR1 is SQVTM, CDR2 ANQGSEA. V lost 3 bases to trimming and J lost 1 base, with 12 bases between them. Full variable domain (rest looked up from reference TRBV29-1 and TRBJ2-5): SAVISQKPSRDICQRGTSLTIQCQVDSQVTMMFWYRQQPGQSLTLIATANQGSEATYESGFVIDKFPISRPNLTFSTLTVSNMSPEDSSIYLCSVEGDTFQETQYFGPGTRLLVL.

This clone was seen only once. The CDR3 region has the DNA TGTGCCAGCAGCTCGCGGGGGGGCTTAGATACGCAGTATTTT. It translates to CASSSRGGLDTQYF. The V and J genes are TRBV7-6 and TRBJ2-3; the match to TRBD2 covers 9 bases. This CDR3 has 14 amino acids. Looked up from germline, CDR1 is SGHVS and CDR2 is FNYEAQ. V gave up 4 bases and J gave up 5 bases; unmatched junction bases: 4.

The DNA for the CDR3 is TGTGCCAGCAGCTTGCGTAGCAGTGGCTACACCTTC. Translating gives CASSLRSSGYTF. The V gene is TRBV5-6, the J gene TRBJ1-2; D uncertain. With 1 base removed from V and 7 bases from J, the gap between germline ends came to 8 bases. The CDR3 runs 12 residues. Germline V gene sequence: CDR1 SGHDT, CDR2 YYEEEE.

The chain is built from TRBV9 and TRBJ2-2, with D hard to call. The CDR3 loop spans 12 amino acids. Germline CDR1 SGDLS, CDR2 YYNGEE. V lost 3 bases to trimming and J lost 3 bases, with 3 bases between them. The CDR3 region is CASSAYTGELFF. Written as DNA, the CDR3 is TGTGCCAGCAGCGCCTACACCGGGGAGCTGTTTTTT.

V gene TRBV9 combines with J gene TRBJ2-3; tentatively, D is TRBD2 (5 bases). Trimming left V 0 bases short and J 4 bases short, with 12 bases between. CDR1 and CDR2 from the germline V gene are SGDLS and YYNGEE. CDR3 length equals 15 residues. The CDR3, as DNA: TGTGCCAGCAGCGTAGCGACGGGAATCGCAGATACGCAGTATTTT. It codes for CASSVATGIADTQYF.

Many counts were recorded for this clone. The chain recombines TRBV2 with TRBJ1-1; D ambiguous. The CDR3 sequence is 13 residues long. Germline V gives CDR1 SNHLY, CDR2 FYNNEI. The V and J ends lost 2 bases and 7 bases respectively, with 11 bases between them. In nucleotides, the CDR3 is TGTGCCAGCAGTGAAATCCGGGGAATTGAAGCTTTCTTT. Its protein is CASSEIRGIEAFF.

The chain links TRBV27 to TRBJ1-6; 8 nucleotides agree with TRBD1. The CDR3 contains 15 residues. V was pared by 6 bases and J by 7 bases, with 8 bases of the junction left unmatched. Germline V gives CDR1 MNHEY, CDR2 SMNVEV (reference sequence). The CDR3 loop is CASRRGQAINSPLHF. The DNA for the CDR3 is TGTGCCAGCAGGAGGGGACAGGCGATAAATTCACCCCTCCACTTT.